This T cell receptor beta chain derives from a study of T cell changes during pregnancy in multiple sclerosis. Assay: immunoSEQ multiplex PCR; the TCRdb copy retains only in-frame clones and omits some. The top ten clones hold 0.45% to 0.55% of a sample with about 45,000 clones, about nine tenths of them seen once. The CDR3 has 13 residues. Germline CDR1 and CDR2: SGHRS and YFSETQ. The V and J ends lost 4 bases and 4 bases respectively, with 8 bases between them. The specimen was CD4+ T cells from peripheral blood mononuclear cells, collected in the third trimester of pregnancy. The chain uses TRBV5-1 and TRBJ2-2; possibly TRBD1 for D (6 bases). The source is a female donor with multiple sclerosis, enrolled in a pregnancy study. In DNA form, the CDR3 reads TGCGCCAGCAGCACAGGGTCCACCGGGGAGCTGTTTTTT. Residues: CASSTGSTGELFF.